Each of the 26 T cell receptor beta chains below was sequenced from the same sample in a study of cytomegalovirus exposure and HLA in healthy donors. The primer mix had 60 Vbeta and 13 Jbeta primers. Libraries were prepared by immunoSEQ multiplex PCR; TCRdb keeps only in-frame clonotypes and omits some of them. The sample gives some 120,000 clones, 75% to 90% of which show up once; roughly 2.5% is in the top ten. The sample comprised PBMCs. These receptors were taken from a man aged 30 to 45 in good health and CMV-seronegative.

This chain connects TRBV19 to TRBJ2-7; TRBD2 matches 9 bases. The V and J ends lost 7 bases and 4 bases, in that order; junction bases with no gene match: 11. The CDR3 totals 15 residues. CDR1 LNHDA and CDR2 SQIVND come from the germline V gene (reference sequence). This CDR3 is CASTPVGSGSYEQYF. CDR3 DNA sequence: TGTGCCAGTACCCCGGTGGGTAGCGGGAGTTACGAGCAGTACTTC.

J is TRBJ1-2 and V is TRBV7-9; D possibly corresponds to TRBD1 (6 bases). The germline CDR1 and CDR2 sequences are SEHNR and FQNEAQ (reference sequence). The CDR3 is 15 residues long. V lost 4 bases and J 0 bases, leaving 12 bases between the germline ends. The CDR3 here is CASSSVGQANYGYTF. In DNA form, the CDR3 reads TGTGCCAGCAGCTCAGTGGGACAAGCTAACTATGGCTACACCTTC.

This sequence joins TRBV28 and TRBJ1-2; 7 bases are shared with TRBD1. The CDR3 covers 14 residues. Germline CDR1 is MDHEN and CDR2 is SYDVKM. Losses at the gene ends were 6 bases for V and 4 bases for J; bases not matched to a gene: 8. CDR3 DNA sequence: TGTGCCAGCAGGCCCCCGGGACAGCCCTATGGCTACACCTTC. Translating it yields CASRPPGQPYGYTF.

A single count supports this clone. The CDR3 reads CASSEAGQGIRYGYTF. The CDR3 region has the DNA TGTGCCAGCAGTGAAGCGGGCCAGGGTATTAGGTATGGCTACACCTTC. The genes are TRBV6-1 and TRBJ1-2, with a possible D match to TRBD1 (5 bases). The V end was cut by 0 bases, the J end by 5 bases, with 16 bases between. This CDR3 has 16 amino acids. Germline V CDR1 and CDR2: MNHNS, SASEGT.

This clone was detected once. The J gene is TRBJ1-5, the V gene TRBV5-6; D remains ambiguous. CDR3 length: 14 residues. CDR1 is SGHDT, CDR2 YYEEEE, per germline. Trimming pared 1 base from V and 1 base from J, leaving 6 bases between. The chain's CDR3 is CASSLTVSNQPQHF. As DNA, the CDR3 is TGTGCCAGCAGCTTGACAGTAAGCAATCAGCCCCAGCATTTT.

V and J are TRBV30 and TRBJ2-7; 11 bases are a match to TRBD1. Germline V lookup: CDR1 GTSNPN, CDR2 SVGIG (reference sequence). The trim removed 7 bases at V and 6 bases at J, leaving 5 bases unmatched. The CDR3 runs 12 residues. The CDR3 nucleotides read TGTGCCTTGGACAGGGGGCTTTTCGAGCAGTACTTC. Residues: CALDRGLFEQYF.

The J gene is TRBJ1-3, the V gene TRBV6-1; D perhaps matches TRBD1 (6 bases). Germline V gives CDR1 MNHNS, CDR2 SASEGT. The CDR3 has 18 residues. Trimming removed 0 bases from V and 2 bases from J, with 17 bases in between. The chain's CDR3 is CASSEALEWGGPGNTIYF. CDR3 DNA: TGTGCCAGCAGTGAAGCCTTGGAATGGGGGGGGCCTGGAAACACCATATATTTT.

This clone was detected only a few times. V usage is TRBV5-6 and J usage is TRBJ2-1; D gene ambiguous. V dropped 4 bases and J dropped 6 bases, with 8 bases sitting between them. Germline loops: CDR1 SGHDT, CDR2 YYEEEE. There are 12 residues in the CDR3. CDR3 amino acids: CASSEASNEQFF. The CDR3 nucleotides are TGTGCCAGCAGCGAGGCTAGCAATGAGCAGTTCTTC.

This CDR3 reads CASSAEGGQETQYF. DNA of the CDR3: TGTGCCAGCAGTGCCGAGGGCGGCCAAGAGACCCAGTACTTC. This chain uses TRBV6-4 with TRBJ2-5, with D maybe TRBD2 (5 bases). CDR1 and CDR2 (germline): MRHNA, SNTAGT. V was cut by 4 bases and J by 1 base, with 10 bases left in between. This CDR3 spans 14 amino acids.

The rearrangement links TRBV28 to TRBJ1-1; D perhaps matches TRBD1 (5 bases). The CDR3 consists of 13 residues. The germline gives CDR1 MDHEN, CDR2 SYDVKM. Trimming shortened V by 5 bases and J by 4 bases, and 11 bases separated the two germline ends. In DNA, the CDR3 is TGTGCCAGCAGTCAAGACAGTACCACTGAAGCTTTCTTT. Its translation is CASSQDSTTEAFF.

This sequence joins TRBV6-5 and TRBJ2-3, with TRBD1 matching over 10 bases. The germline CDR1 and CDR2 sequences are MNHEY and SVGAGI. The V gene end was trimmed by 10 bases and the J gene end by 3 bases; junction bases not matched to a gene: 7. CDR3 length: 14 amino acids. The CDR3 is CATKRDRGTDTQYF. CDR3 DNA sequence: TGTGCCACCAAACGGGACAGGGGTACAGATACGCAGTATTTT.

A note on this clone: One end of the junction varies from germline; a read error may be responsible. The rearrangement joins TRBV5-6 to TRBJ1-5; no clear D gene. The CDR3 spans 14 residues. CDR1 SGHDT and CDR2 YYEEEE come from the germline V gene. The CDR3 DNA is TGTGCCAGCAGCTTGTCCGCGGTTAATCAGCCCCAGAATTTT. Amino acids: CASSLSAVNQPQNF.

The chain recombines TRBV7-9 with TRBJ2-1; 10 bases fit TRBD2. The CDR3 consists of 16 residues. Unmatched junction bases numbered 11, after V lost 5 bases and J lost 7 bases. Germline V gene lookup returns CDR1 SEHNR and CDR2 FQNEAQ (reference sequence). DNA of the CDR3: TGTGCCAGCAGCCCCTCTAGCGGGGGCTACAAGAATGAGCAGTTCTTC. The encoded protein is CASSPSSGGYKNEQFF.

This clone was picked up one time. The chain links TRBV23-1 to TRBJ2-3; 7 nucleotides line up with TRBD2. TRBV23-1 belongs to the ORF category, with a function that is uncertain. V lost 2 bases and J lost 5; bases outside the gene matches: 4. The length of the CDR3 is 14 residues. CDR3 sequence (DNA): TGCGCCAGCAGTCAAAGAGGGAGGGAAGATACGCAGTATTTT. Protein sequence: CASSQRGREDTQYF.

V and J are TRBV5-1 and TRBJ2-1; TRBD2 agrees at 12 bases. The CDR3 has 16 amino acids. Trimming cost V 4 bases and J 1 base; bases outside gene matches: 3. Germline CDR1 is SGHRS and CDR2 is YFSETQ. The CDR3 loop is CASSVGLAGSYNEQFF. For the CDR3, the DNA is TGCGCCAGCAGCGTTGGACTAGCGGGGTCCTACAATGAGCAGTTCTTC.

J is TRBJ1-5 and V is TRBV28, with D possibly being TRBD1 (5 bases). In germline, CDR1 is MDHEN, CDR2 SYDVKM. Trimming stripped 7 bases from V and 6 bases from J, with 16 bases between. This CDR3 region has 14 residues. The CDR3 sequence is CASTPVGGVQPQHF. Written as DNA, the CDR3 is TGTGCCAGCACTCCCGTGGGGGGAGTTCAGCCCCAGCATTTT.

This clone has only a few counts. The gene calls are TRBV29-1 and TRBJ2-7; D gene ambiguous. The germline gives CDR1 SQVTM, CDR2 ANQGSEA. There are 12 residues in the CDR3. The V and J ends lost 4 bases and 3 bases respectively, with 10 bases between them. The CDR3 sequence: CSVVPSNYEQYF. The CDR3 bases are TGCAGCGTTGTTCCGAGCAACTACGAGCAGTACTTC.

The chain couples TRBV29-1 to TRBJ1-5; D gene unclear. Looked up from germline, CDR1 is SQVTM and CDR2 is ANQGSEA. The CDR3 has 13 residues. The germline V and J ends were trimmed by 6 bases and 2 bases, with 11 bases remaining between them. CDR3 DNA: TGCAGCGTGGCCGGGATGGGCAATCAGCCCCAGCATTTT. Its translation: CSVAGMGNQPQHF.

On this clone itself: A junction boundary mismatches the germline segment, possibly from a read error. V and J are TRBV19 and TRBJ1-2, with TRBD1 identical over 7 bases. CDR1 and CDR2 (germline): LNHDA, SQIVND (reference sequence). The CDR3 loop spans 16 amino acids. In nucleotides, the CDR3 is TGTGCCAGTAGCAAACCACCCGGGACAGCTAACTACGGCTACACCTTC. Translated: CASSKPPGTANYGYTF.

The genes are TRBV18 and TRBJ2-4; D not certain. The CDR3 runs to 12 residues. V lost 2 bases and J lost 8, with 7 bases in between. The V gene's germline CDR1 is KGHSH and CDR2 LQKENI. CDR3: CASSPDMDIQYF. In DNA form, the CDR3 reads TGTGCCAGCTCACCAGACATGGACATTCAGTACTTC.

The chain uses TRBV7-9 and TRBJ2-3, with D possibly being TRBD1 (6 bases). The V end was cut by 5 bases, the J end by 2 bases, with 17 bases between. This CDR3 has 16 amino acids. In germline, CDR1 is SEHNR, CDR2 FQNEAQ (reference sequence). CDR3 in DNA: TGTGCCAGCAGCCCTCGACAGGCTGGACACACAGATACGCAGTATTTT. This translates into CASSPRQAGHTDTQYF.

This sequence joins TRBV7-9 and TRBJ2-1; 7 bases map to TRBD2. The CDR3 runs to 16 residues. The J segment lost 1 base and the V segment lost 3 bases, leaving 6 bases of the junction unmatched. The V gene's germline CDR1 is SEHNR and CDR2 FQNEAQ (reference sequence). CDR3: CASSFSAGASYNEQFF. CDR3 sequence (DNA): TGTGCCAGCAGCTTCAGCGCGGGAGCGTCCTACAATGAGCAGTTCTTC. The whole variable domain, filled in from reference TRBV7-9 and TRBJ2-1, reads DTGVSQNPRHKITKRGQNVTFRCDPISEHNRLYWYRQTLGQGPEFLTYFQNEAQLEKSRLLSDRFSAERPKGSFSTLEIQRTEQGDSAMYLCASSFSAGASYNEQFFGPGTRLTVL.

The rearrangement joins TRBV19 to TRBJ2-4, with D perhaps matching TRBD1 (6 bases). This CDR3 comprises 14 residues. From germline, CDR1 is LNHDA and CDR2 SQIVND (reference sequence). The V end lost 3 bases, the J end lost 8 bases, and 14 bases lay between the germline ends. The CDR3 loop is CASSISQGHDIQYF. CDR3 DNA sequence: TGTGCCAGTAGTATCAGCCAGGGACATGACATTCAGTACTTC.

This clone was seen just once. This chain uses TRBV10-3 with TRBJ1-4; 7 nucleotides agree with TRBD1. After removal of 2 bases from V and 4 bases from J, the junction contained 1 base not matched to a gene. The CDR3 has 14 amino acids. Germline V gene data show CDR1 as ENHRY and CDR2 as SYGVKD. CDR3 nucleotides: TGTGCCATCAGTGAGACAGGGGATAATGAAAAACTGTTTTTT. Translated, it gives CAISETGDNEKLFF.

Written as DNA, the CDR3 is TGTGCCAGCAGCCCCGATGGCCAAGCTAACTATGGCTACACCTTC. Residues: CASSPDGQANYGYTF. The chain joins TRBV9 to TRBJ1-2; unclear D gene. V was pared by 4 bases and J by 0 bases, with 13 bases between. This CDR3 spans 15 amino acids. The germline V gene has CDR1 SGDLS and CDR2 YYNGEE.

V usage is TRBV4-1 and J usage is TRBJ2-4, with D unresolved. This CDR3 region has 15 residues. V dropped 0 bases and J dropped 5 bases, with 11 bases sitting between them. In germline, CDR1 is MGHRA, CDR2 YSYEKL. The CDR3 sequence: CASSQEIKTENIQYF. Written as DNA, the CDR3 is TGCGCCAGCAGCCAAGAAATCAAAACAGAAAACATTCAGTACTTC.